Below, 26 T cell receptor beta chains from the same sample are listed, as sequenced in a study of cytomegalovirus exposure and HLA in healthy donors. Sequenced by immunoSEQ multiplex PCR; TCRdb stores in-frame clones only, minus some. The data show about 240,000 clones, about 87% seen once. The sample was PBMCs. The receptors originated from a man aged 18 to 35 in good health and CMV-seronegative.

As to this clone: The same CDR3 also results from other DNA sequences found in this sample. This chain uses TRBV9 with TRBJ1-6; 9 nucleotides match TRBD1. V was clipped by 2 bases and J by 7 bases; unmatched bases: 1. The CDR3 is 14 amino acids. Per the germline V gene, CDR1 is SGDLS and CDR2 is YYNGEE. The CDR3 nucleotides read TGTGCCAGCAGCGTGGGACAGGGAAATTCACCCCTCCACTTT. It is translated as CASSVGQGNSPLHF.

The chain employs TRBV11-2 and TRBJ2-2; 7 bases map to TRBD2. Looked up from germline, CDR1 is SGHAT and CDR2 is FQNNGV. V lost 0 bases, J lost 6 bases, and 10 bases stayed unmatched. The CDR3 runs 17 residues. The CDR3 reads CASSLDLAGVLAGELFF. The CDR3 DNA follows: TGTGCCAGCAGCTTAGATCTTGCGGGAGTACTCGCCGGGGAGCTGTTTTTT.

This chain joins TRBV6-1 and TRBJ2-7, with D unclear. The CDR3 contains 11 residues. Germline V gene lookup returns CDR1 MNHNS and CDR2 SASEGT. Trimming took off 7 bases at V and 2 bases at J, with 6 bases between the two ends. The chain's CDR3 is CASKTAYEQYF. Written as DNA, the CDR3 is TGTGCCAGCAAAACAGCCTACGAGCAGTACTTC.

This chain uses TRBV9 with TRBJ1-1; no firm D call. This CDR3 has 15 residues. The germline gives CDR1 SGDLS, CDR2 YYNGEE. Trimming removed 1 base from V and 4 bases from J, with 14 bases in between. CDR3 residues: CASSVIPGGGTEAFF. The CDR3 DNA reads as TGTGCCAGCAGCGTAATCCCGGGTGGTGGCACTGAAGCTTTCTTT.

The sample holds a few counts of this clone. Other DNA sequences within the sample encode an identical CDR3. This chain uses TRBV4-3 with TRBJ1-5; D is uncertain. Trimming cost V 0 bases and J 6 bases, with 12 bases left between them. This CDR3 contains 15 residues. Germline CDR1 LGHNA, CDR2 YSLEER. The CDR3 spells CASSQDRGVGQPQHF. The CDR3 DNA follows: TGCGCCAGCAGCCAAGATCGGGGTGTCGGTCAGCCCCAGCATTTT.

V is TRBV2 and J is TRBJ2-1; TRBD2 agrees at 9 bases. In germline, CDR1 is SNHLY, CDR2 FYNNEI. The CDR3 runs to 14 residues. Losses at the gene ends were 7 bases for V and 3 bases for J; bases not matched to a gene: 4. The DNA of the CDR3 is TGTGCCAGCAAGAGTAGCGGGAGCTACAATGAGCAGTTCTTC. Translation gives CASKSSGSYNEQFF.

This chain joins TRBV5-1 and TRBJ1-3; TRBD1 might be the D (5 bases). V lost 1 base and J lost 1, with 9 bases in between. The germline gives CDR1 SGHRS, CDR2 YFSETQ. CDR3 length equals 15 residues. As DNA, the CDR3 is TGCGCCAGCAGCTTGAACGCAGGGTCTGGAAACACCATATATTTT. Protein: CASSLNAGSGNTIYF.

The CDR3 DNA reads as TGTGCCAGCAGTGACCGGGACAGGGGGCGCGAGCAGTACTTC. Its translation is CASSDRDRGREQYF. V and J are TRBV6-1 and TRBJ2-7; 12 positions match TRBD1. The CDR3 is made up of 14 amino acids. CDR1 is MNHNS and CDR2 is SASEGT in the germline V gene. The V gene end was trimmed by 3 bases and the J gene end by 6 bases; junction bases not matched to a gene: 3.

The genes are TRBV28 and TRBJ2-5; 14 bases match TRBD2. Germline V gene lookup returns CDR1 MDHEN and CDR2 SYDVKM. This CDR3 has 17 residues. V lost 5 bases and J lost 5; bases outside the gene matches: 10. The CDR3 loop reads CASSGLGLAGGRETQYF. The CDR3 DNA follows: TGTGCCAGCAGTGGACTCGGACTAGCGGGGGGTCGGGAGACCCAGTACTTC.

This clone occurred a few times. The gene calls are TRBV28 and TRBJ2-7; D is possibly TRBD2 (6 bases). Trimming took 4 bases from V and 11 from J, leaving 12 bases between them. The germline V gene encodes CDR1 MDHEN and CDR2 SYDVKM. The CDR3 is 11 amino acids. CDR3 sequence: CASSWDSLEYF. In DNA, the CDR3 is TGTGCCAGCAGTTGGGACTCCCTGGAGTACTTC. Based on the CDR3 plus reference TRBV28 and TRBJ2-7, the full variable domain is DVKVTQSSRYLVKRTGEKVFLECVQDMDHENMFWYRQDPGLGLRLIYFSYDVKMKEKGDIPEGYSVSREKKERFSLILESASTNQTSMYLCASSWDSLEYFGPGTRLTVT.

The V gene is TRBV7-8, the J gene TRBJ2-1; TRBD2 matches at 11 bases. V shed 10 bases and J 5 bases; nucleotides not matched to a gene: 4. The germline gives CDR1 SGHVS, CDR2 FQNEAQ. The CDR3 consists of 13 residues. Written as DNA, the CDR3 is TGTGCCACCTTGGGACTAGCGGACAATGAGCAGTTCTTC. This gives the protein CATLGLADNEQFF.

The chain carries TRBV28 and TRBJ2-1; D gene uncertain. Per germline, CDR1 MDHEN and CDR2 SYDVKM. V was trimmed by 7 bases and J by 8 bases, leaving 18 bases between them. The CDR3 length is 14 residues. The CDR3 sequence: CASTPMRLPDEQFF. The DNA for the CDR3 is TGTGCCAGCACCCCTATGAGGTTGCCGGATGAGCAGTTCTTC.

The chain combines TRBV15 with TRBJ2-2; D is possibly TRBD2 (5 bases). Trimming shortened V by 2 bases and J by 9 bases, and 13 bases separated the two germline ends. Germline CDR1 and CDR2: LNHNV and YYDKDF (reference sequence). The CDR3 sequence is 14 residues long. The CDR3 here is CATSRPYSVRELFF. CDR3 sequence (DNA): TGTGCCACCAGCAGACCATATAGCGTCCGGGAGCTGTTTTTT.

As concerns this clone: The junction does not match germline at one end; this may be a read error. CDR3 DNA: TGTGCCACCAGCGGAGAGACAGGGGGAAATCAGCCCCAGCATTTT. As protein: CATSGETGGNQPQHF. The chain carries TRBV15 and TRBJ1-5, with 9 nucleotides matching TRBD1. Germline V gives CDR1 LNHNV, CDR2 YYDKDF (reference sequence). CDR3 size: 15 residues.

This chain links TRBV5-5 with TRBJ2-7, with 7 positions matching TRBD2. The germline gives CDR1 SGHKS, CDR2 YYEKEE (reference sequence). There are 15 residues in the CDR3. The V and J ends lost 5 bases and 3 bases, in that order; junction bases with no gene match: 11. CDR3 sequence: CASRGFGSGNYEQYF. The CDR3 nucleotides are TGTGCCAGCAGGGGGTTTGGGAGCGGGAACTACGAGCAGTACTTC.

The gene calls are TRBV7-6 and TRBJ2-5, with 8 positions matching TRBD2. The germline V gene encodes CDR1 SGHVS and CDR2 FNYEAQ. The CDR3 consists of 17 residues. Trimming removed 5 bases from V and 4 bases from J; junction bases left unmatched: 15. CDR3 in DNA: TGTGCCAGCAGCCACCCTACTAGCGGTGAAGATGGAGAGACCCAGTACTTC. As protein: CASSHPTSGEDGETQYF. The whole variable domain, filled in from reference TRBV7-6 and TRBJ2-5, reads GAGVSQSPRYKVTKRGQDVALRCDPISGHVSLYWYRQALGQGPEFLTYFNYEAQQDKSGLPNDRFSAERPEGSISTLTIQRTEQRDSAMYRCASSHPTSGEDGETQYFGPGTRLLVL.

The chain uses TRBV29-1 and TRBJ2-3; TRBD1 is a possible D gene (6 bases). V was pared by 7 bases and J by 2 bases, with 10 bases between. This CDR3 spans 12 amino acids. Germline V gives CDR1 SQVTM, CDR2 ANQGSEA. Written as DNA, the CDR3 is TGCAGCGAGACAGGTTCCACAGATACGCAGTATTTT. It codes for CSETGSTDTQYF.

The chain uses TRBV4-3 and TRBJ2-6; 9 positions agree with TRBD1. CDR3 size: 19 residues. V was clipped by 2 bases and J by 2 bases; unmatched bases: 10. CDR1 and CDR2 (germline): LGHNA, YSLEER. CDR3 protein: CASSQPRTGDTAGANVLTF. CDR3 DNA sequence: TGCGCCAGCAGCCAACCCCGGACAGGGGATACGGCTGGGGCCAACGTCCTGACTTTC.

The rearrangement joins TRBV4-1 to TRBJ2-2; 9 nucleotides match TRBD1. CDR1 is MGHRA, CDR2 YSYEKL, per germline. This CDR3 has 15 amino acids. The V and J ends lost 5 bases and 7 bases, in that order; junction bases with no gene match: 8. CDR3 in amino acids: CASSTGTGFSGELFF. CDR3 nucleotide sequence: TGCGCCAGCAGCACCGGGACAGGGTTCAGCGGGGAGCTGTTTTTT.

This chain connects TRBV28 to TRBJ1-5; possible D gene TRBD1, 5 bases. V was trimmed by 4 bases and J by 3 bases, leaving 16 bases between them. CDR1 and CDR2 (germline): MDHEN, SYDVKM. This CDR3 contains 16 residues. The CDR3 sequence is CASSYPRRGDNQPQHF. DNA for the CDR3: TGTGCCAGCAGTTACCCCCGCCGGGGGGACAATCAGCCCCAGCATTTT. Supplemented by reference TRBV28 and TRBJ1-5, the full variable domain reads DVKVTQSSRYLVKRTGEKVFLECVQDMDHENMFWYRQDPGLGLRLIYFSYDVKMKEKGDIPEGYSVSREKKERFSLILESASTNQTSMYLCASSYPRRGDNQPQHFGDGTRLSIL.

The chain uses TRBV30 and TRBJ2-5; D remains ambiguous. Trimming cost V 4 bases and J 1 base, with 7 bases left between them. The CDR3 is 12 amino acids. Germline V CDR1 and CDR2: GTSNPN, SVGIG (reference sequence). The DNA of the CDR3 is TGTGCCTGGATTACAGCCCAAGAGACCCAGTACTTC. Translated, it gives CAWITAQETQYF.

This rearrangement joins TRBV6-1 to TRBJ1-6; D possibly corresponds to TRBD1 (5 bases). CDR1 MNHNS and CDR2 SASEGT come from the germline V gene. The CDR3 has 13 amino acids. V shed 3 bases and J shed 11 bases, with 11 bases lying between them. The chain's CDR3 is CASSDALGPPLHF. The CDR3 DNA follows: TGTGCCAGCAGTGATGCTTTGGGGCCACCCCTCCACTTT.

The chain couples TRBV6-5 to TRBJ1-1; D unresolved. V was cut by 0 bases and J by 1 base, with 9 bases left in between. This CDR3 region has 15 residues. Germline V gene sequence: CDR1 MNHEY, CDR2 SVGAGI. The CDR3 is CASSYSEGRNTEAFF. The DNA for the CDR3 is TGTGCCAGCAGTTACTCGGAGGGTCGGAACACTGAAGCTTTCTTT.

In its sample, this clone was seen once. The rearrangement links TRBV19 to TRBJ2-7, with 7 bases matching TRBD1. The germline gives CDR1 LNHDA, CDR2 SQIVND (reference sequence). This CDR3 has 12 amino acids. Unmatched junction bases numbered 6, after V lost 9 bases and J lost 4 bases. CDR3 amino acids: CASTDRRYEQYF. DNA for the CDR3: TGTGCCAGCACGGACAGGCGGTACGAGCAGTACTTC.

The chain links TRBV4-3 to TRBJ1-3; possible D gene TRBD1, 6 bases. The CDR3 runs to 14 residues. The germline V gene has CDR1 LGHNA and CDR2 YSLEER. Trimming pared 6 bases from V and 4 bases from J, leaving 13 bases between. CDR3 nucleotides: TGCGCCAGCAGGCAACAGGGAAACGGAAACACCATATATTTT. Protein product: CASRQQGNGNTIYF.

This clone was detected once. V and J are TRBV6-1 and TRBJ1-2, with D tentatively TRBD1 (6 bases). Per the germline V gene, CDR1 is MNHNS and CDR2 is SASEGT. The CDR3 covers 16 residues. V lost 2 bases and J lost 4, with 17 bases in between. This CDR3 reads CASSENERGLGYGYTF. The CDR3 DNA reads TGTGCCAGCAGTGAAAATGAGCGGGGGCTCGGCTATGGCTACACCTTC.